Listed below are T cell receptor beta chains from one sample, sequenced in a study of blood T cell repertoires in COVID-19. TCRdb's copy holds only in-frame clones and misses some; the assay was immunoSEQ multiplex PCR. The data hold roughly 330,000 clones, with 85% to 90% observed a single time. Material for sequencing was PBMCs or T cells enriched from blood (not recorded which). These receptors came from a woman aged 18-29 years who had recovered from COVID-19. The CDR3 runs from the conserved cysteine through the conserved F or W. Each record gives: V gene, D gene, clone size, CDR3 length, J gene, CDR3 DNA, CDR3 protein. D genes are given only for firm matches. Clone size, where shown, is once, few, many, or a class for clones that have expanded.

TRBV5-8	NA	once	15	TRBJ2-5	TGTGCCAGCCCGCCACTGCGACTCCCAGGGGTTACCCAGTACTTC	CASPPLRLPGVTQYF
TRBV25-1	NA	NA	13	TRBJ1-2	TGTGCCAGCAGTGAGGATGAGGAGTATGGCTACACCTTC	CASSEDEEYGYTF
TRBV12-3/TRBV12-4	NA	NA	13	TRBJ1-2	TGTGCCAGCAGTTTAGTGGAGGGTGGTGGCTACACCTTC	CASSLVEGGGYTF
TRBV20-1	NA	NA	11	TRBJ2-5	TGCAGTGCTCTAGTCCAAGAGACCCAGTACTTC	CSALVQETQYF
TRBV9	NA	NA	15	TRBJ2-2	TGTGCCAGCAGCGTCGGAGGCCTTAACACCGGGGAGCTGTTTTTT	CASSVGGLNTGELFF
TRBV19	NA	NA	14	TRBJ1-5	TGTGCCAGTAGTATAGTTCGAGCGGATCAGCCCCAGCATTTT	CASSIVRADQPQHF
TRBV28	TRBD1	NA	15	TRBJ2-7	TGTGCCAGCAGTCGGGACAGGTATCGGACCTACGAGCAGTACTTC	CASSRDRYRTYEQYF
TRBV18	TRBD2	few	15	TRBJ2-2	TGTGCCAGCTCACCACGACCCGCGGGAGACGGGGAGCTGTTTTTT	CASSPRPAGDGELFF
TRBV2	NA	NA	13	TRBJ1-2	TGTGCCAGCAGTGAATCGGGGGTCTATGGCTACACCTTC	CASSESGVYGYTF
TRBV2	TRBD1	NA	13	TRBJ2-7	TGTGCCAGCAGCTCGGACAGGGGGCGCGAGCAGTACTTC	CASSSDRGREQYF
TRBV19	NA	NA	15	TRBJ1-5	TGTGCCAGTGACGTACAGGGATCTAACATCAAGGCCCAGCATTTT	CASDVQGSNIKAQHF
TRBV4-1	NA	NA	14	TRBJ2-2	TGCGCCAGCAGCCAAGATCAAGCCACCGGGGAGCTGTTTTTT	CASSQDQATGELFF
TRBV7-2	NA	NA	15	TRBJ2-2	TGTGCCAGCAGCTTAGGGGGGCCCGGCACCGGGGAGCTGTTTTTT	CASSLGGPGTGELFF
TRBV27	TRBD1	NA	16	TRBJ2-1	TGTGCCAGCAGCTTGGCAGGGGGCCAGTGGAACAATGAGCAGTTCTTC	CASSLAGGQWNNEQFF
TRBV5-1	NA	once	15	TRBJ2-5	TGCGCCAGCAGCTTGGCCAGGGGCCGTCAAGAGACCCAGTACTTC	CASSLARGRQETQYF
TRBV18	NA	NA	14	TRBJ2-5	TGTGCCAGCTCACCAATCAGGAACCAAGAGACCCAGTACTTC	CASSPIRNQETQYF
TRBV25-1	NA	NA	17	TRBJ1-5	TGTGCCAGCAAACCGTATTATCCAACGGTTAGAAATCAGCCCCAGCATTTT	CASKPYYPTVRNQPQHF
TRBV15	NA	NA	16	TRBJ2-6	TGTGCCACCAGCAGAGATCTTCTCTCTGGGGCCAACGTCCTGACTTTC	CATSRDLLSGANVLTF
TRBV11-2	TRBD2	NA	15	TRBJ2-1	TGTGCCAGCAGCCCCTCCCTAGCGGGGTTCAATGAGCAGTTCTTC	CASSPSLAGFNEQFF
TRBV4-1	NA	NA	16	TRBJ2-1	TGCGCCAGCAGCCAAGATCACGGGTACGTTTACAATGAGCAGTTCTTC	CASSQDHGYVYNEQFF
TRBV9	TRBD1	NA	15	TRBJ2-5	TGTGCCAGCAGCTCAGAAGGGACAGGGCGGGAGACCCAGTACTTC	CASSSEGTGRETQYF
TRBV7-9	TRBD1	NA	19	TRBJ1-5	TGTGCCAGCAGCCCCCCCGGCGGACAGGGACGTTATAGCAATCAGCCCCAGCATTTT	CASSPPGGQGRYSNQPQHF
TRBV18	TRBD1	few	18	TRBJ1-1	TGTGCCAGCTCACCATCCCCCGGGACAGGACTTCGGAACACTGAAGCTTTCTTT	CASSPSPGTGLRNTEAFF
TRBV13	NA	NA	13	TRBJ2-1	TGTGCCAGCAGCTTACGACAGAACAATGAGCAGTTCTTC	CASSLRQNNEQFF
TRBV18	TRBD1	few	15	TRBJ1-1	TGTGCCAGCTCACTGACAGGGGGTGGGAACACTGAAGCTTTCTTT	CASSLTGGGNTEAFF
TRBV7-9	TRBD2	few	14	TRBJ2-7	TGTGCCAGCAGCTCCACTAGCGGGGGCTACGAGCAGTACTTC	CASSSTSGGYEQYF